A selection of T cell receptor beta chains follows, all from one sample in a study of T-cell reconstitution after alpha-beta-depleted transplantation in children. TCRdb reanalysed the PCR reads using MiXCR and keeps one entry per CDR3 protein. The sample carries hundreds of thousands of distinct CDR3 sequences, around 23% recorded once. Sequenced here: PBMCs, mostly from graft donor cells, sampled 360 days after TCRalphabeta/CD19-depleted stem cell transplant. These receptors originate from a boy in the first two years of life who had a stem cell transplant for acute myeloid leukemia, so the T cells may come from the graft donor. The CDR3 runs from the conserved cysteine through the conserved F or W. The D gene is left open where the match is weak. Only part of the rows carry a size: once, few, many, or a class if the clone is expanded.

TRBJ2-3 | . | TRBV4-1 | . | TGCGCCAGCAGCCAAGACCCGAAGGCGAGGCAGGGGAAGTGGAATACGCAGTATTTT | CASSQDPKARQGKWNTQYF
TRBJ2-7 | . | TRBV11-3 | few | TGTGCCAGCAGCTTAGCGGGTCCTAGCATCTACGAGCAGTACTTC | CASSLAGPSIYEQYF
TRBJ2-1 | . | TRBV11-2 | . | TGTGCCAGCAGCTCCAGACAGGGGACTACATTCCCCTACAATGAGCAGTTCTTC | CASSSRQGTTFPYNEQFF
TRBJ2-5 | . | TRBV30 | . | TGTGCCTGGAGTGTACAGACAGAGGGCGCCCAGTACTTC | CAWSVQTEGAQYF
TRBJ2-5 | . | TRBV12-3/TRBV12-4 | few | TGTGCCAGCAGTTTAGTTCCTAGCGTGGAGACCCAGTACTTC | CASSLVPSVETQYF
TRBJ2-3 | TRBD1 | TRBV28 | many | TGTGCCAGCACCTGGGACAGGGGAAGCGTAGATACGCAGTATTTT | CASTWDRGSVDTQYF
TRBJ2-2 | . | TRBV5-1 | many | TGCGCCAGCAGCTTGGAACCCTCGGCCCAACGCGGGGAGCTGTTTTTT | CASSLEPSAQRGELFF
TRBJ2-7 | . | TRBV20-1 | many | TGCAGTGCTAGAGATCCGACAGTTTACGAGCAGTACTTC | CSARDPTVYEQYF
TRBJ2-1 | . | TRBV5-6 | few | TGTGCCAGCAGCACTCCATACTCGTACTACAATGAGCAGTTCTTC | CASSTPYSYYNEQFF
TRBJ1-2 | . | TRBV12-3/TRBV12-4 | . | TGTGCCAGCAGTTTGGTCAGGGAGGGCGGCTACACCTTC | CASSLVREGGYTF
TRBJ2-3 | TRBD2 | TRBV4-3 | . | TGCGCCAGCAGCCAAGGGACTAGTCCCAGCACAGATACGCAGTATTTT | CASSQGTSPSTDTQYF
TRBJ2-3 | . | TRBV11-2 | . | TGTGCCAGCACCCGAATCGGTAGGATAATGAGCACAGATACGCAGTATTTT | CASTRIGRIMSTDTQYF
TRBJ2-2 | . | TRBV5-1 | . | TGCGCCAGCAGCTTGGACGTATTGTACACCGGGGAGCTGTTTTTT | CASSLDVLYTGELFF
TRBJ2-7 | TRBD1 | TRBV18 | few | TGTGCCAGCTCCTTCACCTCGAGGGGACAGGGACCCTACGAGCAGTACTTC | CASSFTSRGQGPYEQYF
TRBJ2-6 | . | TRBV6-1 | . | TGTGCCAGCAGTATCCAGGGAATTCGGACTGGGGCCAACGTCCTGACTTTC | CASSIQGIRTGANVLTF
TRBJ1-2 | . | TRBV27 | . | TGTGCCAGCAGTTTATCTCCCGGGACCGCCCTAGGATATGGCTACACCTTC | CASSLSPGTALGYGYTF
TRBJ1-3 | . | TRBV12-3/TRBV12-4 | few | TGTGCCAGCAGTTTGAGGTTCTCTGGAAACACCATATATTTT | CASSLRFSGNTIYF
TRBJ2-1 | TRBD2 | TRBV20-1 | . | TGCAGTGCTAGAGTATCTAGCGGGGGATACAATGAGCAGTTCTTC | CSARVSSGGYNEQFF
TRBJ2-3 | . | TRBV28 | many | TGTGCCAGCAGTTCTCGACTCTTACTGGCAGATACGCAGTATTTT | CASSSRLLLADTQYF
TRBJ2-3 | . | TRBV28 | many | TGTGCCAGCAGTTTATCAAGTGGGACAGATACGCAGTATTTT | CASSLSSGTDTQYF
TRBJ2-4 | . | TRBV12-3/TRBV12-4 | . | TGTGCCAGCACTATGGACGTATTTCCTAACATTCAGTACTTC | CASTMDVFPNIQYF
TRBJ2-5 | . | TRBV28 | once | TGTGCCAGCAGTCCCCCCGGGGAACTATCGGAGACCCAGTACTTC | CASSPPGELSETQYF
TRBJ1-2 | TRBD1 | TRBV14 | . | TGTGCCAGCAGCCAAGACGTCAGGGGGCGTACGAGCTATGGCTACACCTTC | CASSQDVRGRTSYGYTF
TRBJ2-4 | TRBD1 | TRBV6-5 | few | TGTGCCAGCAGTTCCACAGGGGGCAAAAACATTCAGTACTTC | CASSSTGGKNIQYF
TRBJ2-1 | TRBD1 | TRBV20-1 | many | TGCAGTGCTAGGGACAGGGTCGAGATTTGGAATGAGCAGTTCTTC | CSARDRVEIWNEQFF
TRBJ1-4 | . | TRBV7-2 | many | TGTGCCAGCAGCAGTGCCGGGACGGCTAATGAAAAACTGTTTTTT | CASSSAGTANEKLFF
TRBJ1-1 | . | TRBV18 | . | TGTGCCTCGCGGGAGGGCCAGAACACTGAAGCTTTCTTT | CASREGQNTEAFF
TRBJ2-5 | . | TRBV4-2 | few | TGTGCCAGCAGCCAATCCCGAGGACGGGGCTACCAAGAGACCCAGTACTTC | CASSQSRGRGYQETQYF
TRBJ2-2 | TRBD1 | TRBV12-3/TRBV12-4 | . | TGTGCCAGCAGTGCCAACAGGGGAAGGAACACCGGGGAGCTGTTTTTT | CASSANRGRNTGELFF
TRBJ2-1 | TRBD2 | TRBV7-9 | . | TGTGCCAGCAGCCCGGGACTAGCGGGCAGCAATGAGCAGTTCTTC | CASSPGLAGSNEQFF
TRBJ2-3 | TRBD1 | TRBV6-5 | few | TGTGCCAGCAGTTACCGGACAGGGGGCGCAGATACGCAGTATTTT | CASSYRTGGADTQYF
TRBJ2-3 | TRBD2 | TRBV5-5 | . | TGTGCCAGCACCCCCCGGGGGGACACAGATACGCAGTATTTT | CASTPRGDTDTQYF
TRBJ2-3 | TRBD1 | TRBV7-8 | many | TGTGCCAGCAGAAGGACAGGGCGTGATACGCAGTATTTT | CASRRTGRDTQYF
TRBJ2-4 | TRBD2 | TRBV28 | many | TGTGCCAGCAGTCCCTCCCAGCTAGCGGGGGCTCATAAAAACATTCAGTACTTC | CASSPSQLAGAHKNIQYF
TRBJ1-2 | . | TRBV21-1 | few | TGTGCCAGCACCCTTACGAGCGGGGGACGCACGTCCGATGGCTACACCTTC | CASTLTSGGRTSDGYTF
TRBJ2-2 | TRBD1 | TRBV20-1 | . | TGCAGTGCTAGAGGGGAAGGGACAGGGGAGCGGGAGCTGTTTTTT | CSARGEGTGERELFF
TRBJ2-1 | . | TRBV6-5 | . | TGTGCCAGCAGTTACTCGAAAGGGGTAGGCTCCTACAATGAGCAGTTCTTC | CASSYSKGVGSYNEQFF
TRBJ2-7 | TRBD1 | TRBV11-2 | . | TGTGCCAGCAGCGGCAGACAGGGTAGGATCTCCTACGAGCAGTACTTC | CASSGRQGRISYEQYF
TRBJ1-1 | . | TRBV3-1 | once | TGTGCCAGCAGCCAAGTATCCGTGAACACTGAAGCTTTCTTT | CASSQVSVNTEAFF
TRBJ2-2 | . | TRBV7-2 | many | TGTGCCAGCAGCCGAGCCGGAGGGCTGAACACCGGGGAGCTGTTTTTT | CASSRAGGLNTGELFF
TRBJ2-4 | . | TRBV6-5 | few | TGTGCCAGCAGTTACTCGAGTGCGGGGATAGACATTCAGTACTTC | CASSYSSAGIDIQYF
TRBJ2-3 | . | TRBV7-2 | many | TGTGCCAGCAGTAAAACGGTAGCCCAATACACAGATACGCAGTATTTT | CASSKTVAQYTDTQYF
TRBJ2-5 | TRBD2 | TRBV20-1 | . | TGCAGTGCCAGTCTAGCGGGGGGTCCAGAGCAAGAGACCCAGTACTTC | CSASLAGGPEQETQYF
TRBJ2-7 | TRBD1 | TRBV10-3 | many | TGTGCCATCAGCGAAACCGGGACAGGGGATTCCTACGAGCAGTACTTC | CAISETGTGDSYEQYF
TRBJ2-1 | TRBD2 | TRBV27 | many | TGTGCCAGCAGTTTAGTCGTTAGCGGGGGGGCCGGGGATGAGCAGTTCTTC | CASSLVVSGGAGDEQFF
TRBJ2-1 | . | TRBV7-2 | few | TGTGCCAGCAGCCGGGGGCAGTTGTTCCCGGATGAGCAGTTCTTC | CASSRGQLFPDEQFF
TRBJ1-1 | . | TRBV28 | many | TGTGCCAGCAGAACCTTTTGGGGGAACACTGAAGCTTTCTTT | CASRTFWGNTEAFF
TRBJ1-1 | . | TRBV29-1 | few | TGCAGCGTTGAAGATGCTGGGGGGACTGAAGCTTTCTTT | CSVEDAGGTEAFF
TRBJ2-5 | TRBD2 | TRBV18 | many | TGTGCCAGCTCACCACCTAGCGGGGGACCGGTGGAGACCCAGTACTTC | CASSPPSGGPVETQYF
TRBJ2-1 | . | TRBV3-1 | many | TGTGCCAGCAGCCACGGACGTCCGGGCACTTTCCACAATGAGCAGTTCTTC | CASSHGRPGTFHNEQFF
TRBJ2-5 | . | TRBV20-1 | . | TGCAGTGCTAGAGGATCCGACAGAGAGACCCAGTACTTC | CSARGSDRETQYF
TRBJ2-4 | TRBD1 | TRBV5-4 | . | TGTGCCAGCAGCCAACAGGGGCCCGGAAACATTCAGTACTTC | CASSQQGPGNIQYF
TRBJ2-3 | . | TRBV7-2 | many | TGTGCCAGCAGCCACGCTAAAGTGGGCCTCCTGGGCACAGATACGCAGTATTTT | CASSHAKVGLLGTDTQYF
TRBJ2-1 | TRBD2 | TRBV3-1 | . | TGTGCCAGCAGCCAATTCGGACTAGCGGGGGGGTTTACTGAGCAGTTCTTC | CASSQFGLAGGFTEQFF
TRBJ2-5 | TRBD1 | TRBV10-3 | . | TGTGCCATCAAACCACAGGGGTCCCAAGAGACCCAGTACTTC | CAIKPQGSQETQYF
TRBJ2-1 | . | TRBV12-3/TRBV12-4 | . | TGTGCCAGCACCCTTCACACTTTTTTCTACAATGAGCAGTTCTTC | CASTLHTFFYNEQFF
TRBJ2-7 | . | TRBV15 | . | TGTGCCACCAGCAGAGGGGGATTCGAGCAGTACTTC | CATSRGGFEQYF
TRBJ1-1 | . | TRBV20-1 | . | TGCAGTGCTAGAACTTGGGGGGCTTTGAACACTGAAGCTTTCTTT | CSARTWGALNTEAFF
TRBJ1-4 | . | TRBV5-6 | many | TGTGCCAGCAGCTTGGCTGGAGGGAGGCAACTGTTTTTT | CASSLAGGRQLFF
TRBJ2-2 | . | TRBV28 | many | TGTGCCAGCAGTCTCCCCGGCGCGCACACCGGGGAGCTGTTTTTT | CASSLPGAHTGELFF